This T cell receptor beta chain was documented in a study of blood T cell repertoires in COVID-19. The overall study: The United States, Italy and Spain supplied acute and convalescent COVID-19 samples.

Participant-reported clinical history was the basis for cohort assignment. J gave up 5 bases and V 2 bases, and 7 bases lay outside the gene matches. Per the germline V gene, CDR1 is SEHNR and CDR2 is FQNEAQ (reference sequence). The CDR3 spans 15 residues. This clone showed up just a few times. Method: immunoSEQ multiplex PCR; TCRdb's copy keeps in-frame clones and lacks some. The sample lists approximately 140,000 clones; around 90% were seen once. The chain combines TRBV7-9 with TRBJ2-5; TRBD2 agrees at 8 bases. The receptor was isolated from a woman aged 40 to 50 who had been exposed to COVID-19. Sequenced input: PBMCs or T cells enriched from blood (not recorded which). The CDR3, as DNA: TGTGCCAGCAGCTTACGGGGGGGCTCAGGGGAGACCCAGTACTTC. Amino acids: CASSLRGGSGETQYF.